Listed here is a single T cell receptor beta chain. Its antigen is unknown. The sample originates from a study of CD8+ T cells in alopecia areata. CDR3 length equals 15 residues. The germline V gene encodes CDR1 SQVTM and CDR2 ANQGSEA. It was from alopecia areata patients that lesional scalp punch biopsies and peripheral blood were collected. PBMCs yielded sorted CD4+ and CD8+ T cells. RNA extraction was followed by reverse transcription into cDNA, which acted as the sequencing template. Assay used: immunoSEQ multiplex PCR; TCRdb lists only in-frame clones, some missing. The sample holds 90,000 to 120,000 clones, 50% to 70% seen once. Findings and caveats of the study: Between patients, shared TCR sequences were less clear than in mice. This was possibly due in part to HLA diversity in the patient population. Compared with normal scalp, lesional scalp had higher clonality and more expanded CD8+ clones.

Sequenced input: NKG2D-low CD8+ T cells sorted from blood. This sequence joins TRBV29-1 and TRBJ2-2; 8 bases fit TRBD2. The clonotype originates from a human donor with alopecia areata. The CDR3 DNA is TGCTGTGTGTCGGGGGGGGTGCCGAACACCGGGGAGCTGTTTTTT. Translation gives CCVSGGVPNTGELFF.